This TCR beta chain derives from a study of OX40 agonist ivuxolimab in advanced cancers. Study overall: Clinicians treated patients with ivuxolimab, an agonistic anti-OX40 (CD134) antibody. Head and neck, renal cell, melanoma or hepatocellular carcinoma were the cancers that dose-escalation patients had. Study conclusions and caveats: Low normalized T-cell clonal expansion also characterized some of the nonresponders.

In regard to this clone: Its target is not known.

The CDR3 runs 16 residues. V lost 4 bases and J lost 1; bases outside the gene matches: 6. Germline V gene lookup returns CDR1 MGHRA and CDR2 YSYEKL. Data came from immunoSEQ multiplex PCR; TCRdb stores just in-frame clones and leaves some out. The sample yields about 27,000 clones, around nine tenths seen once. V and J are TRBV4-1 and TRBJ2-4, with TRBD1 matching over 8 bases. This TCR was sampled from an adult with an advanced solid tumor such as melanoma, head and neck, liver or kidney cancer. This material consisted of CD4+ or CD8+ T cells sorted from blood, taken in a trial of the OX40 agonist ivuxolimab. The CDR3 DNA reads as TGCGCCAGCAGCCCCGGGGACAGGTTTGCCAAAAACATTCAGTACTTC. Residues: CASSPGDRFAKNIQYF.